This T cell receptor (beta chain) originates from a study of T cell repertoires in cytomegalovirus infection. The wider study: Alongside well-studied HLA-B-restricted CMV epitopes, recently identified HLA-C-restricted CMV epitopes were also used.

MiXCR, run by TCRdb on the reads, gives a single entry per CDR3 protein. This sample has some 900,000 distinct CDR3 sequences; roughly 33% occur once, and the top ten carry 9.5% to 15%. This clonotype was seen more than once but under ten times. Its antigen is currently unknown. The study, taken as a whole, reports: Dominating the ex vivo response were HLA-C-restricted CMV-specific TCR beta clonotypes.

The trim removed 5 bases at V and 7 bases at J, leaving 5 bases unmatched. The CDR3 is 14 residues long. CDR1 and CDR2 from the germline V gene are MNHNY and SVGAGI (reference sequence). Source: cultured CD8+ T cells from PBMCs, taken from culture after CMV antigen stimulation. The source of this sequence is a human donor in good health (CMV status not recorded). Some clones in this sample may be carry-over from other donors' samples. The genes are TRBV6-6 and TRBJ1-2; 12 positions match TRBD1. The CDR3: CASSAGTGGFGYTF. Written as DNA, the CDR3 is TGTGCCAGCAGTGCCGGGACAGGGGGCTTTGGCTACACCTTC.